This T cell receptor (beta chain) is from a study of patients and donors after allogeneic stem cell transplantation. This clonotype showed up many times. One entry per CDR3 protein results from TCRdb running MiXCR on the RT-PCR reads. Of under 200,000 distinct CDR3 sequences listed, roughly 30% are singletons. The specimen sequenced was blood, either unsorted or a sorted T cell fraction (not recorded which). This receptor was obtained from a human donor who was either an allogeneic HSCT recipient or a stem cell or donor lymphocyte infusion donor (not recorded which). It is not recorded whose cells these are; they may come from a transplant donor.

For the CDR3, the DNA is TGTGCCAGCAGCCACCCCTTCGGACCTGAAGCTTTCTTT. Protein product: CASSHPFGPEAFF. The gene calls are TRBV12-3 or TRBV12-4 and TRBJ1-1; D is ambiguous. The CDR3 covers 13 residues. The V end was cut by 6 bases, the J end by 6 bases, with 14 bases between.